This entry describes one TCR beta chain. What this receptor recognizes is not known. Base qualities were left out, and no much larger clone turns up one base away. Library creation used the immunoSEQ multiplex PCR assay. In most patients, genomic DNA was isolated using the Qiagen DNeasy Blood and Tissue Kit and sent frozen to Adaptive Biotechnologies for TCR sequencing. For most patients, genomic DNA was subjected to high-throughput TCR-beta CDR3 sequencing by Adaptive Biotechnologies. Per the authors' processing: Adaptive's ImmunoSEQ software was the source of the TCR sequencing data for approximately 18 patients, while a few other patients were processed with MiXCR and VDJtools. To correct CD4 versus CD8 sorting errors, sequences present in both subsets at a frequency ratio below 5:1 were removed. Because the origin of CDR3 nucleotide sequences shared between donor and recipient could not be assigned, those sequences were removed. To be classed as alloreactive, a clone needed at least 2-fold expansion over unstimulated cells and a minimum CFSE-low frequency of 0.002% (template counts) or 0.001% (read counts). A clone was considered mappable if detected in the sequenced pre-transplant spleen, lymph node, or MLR CFSE-low populations of the donor or recipient. The cumulative frequency of alloreactive clones was calculated as a percentage of all sequences, weighted by copy number. Here the immuneACCESS table is served through TCRdb, limited to in-frame sequences with V and J called. Missing clones are a known gap in these copies; in checked studies unresolved V genes cover under half, and the rest lacks a known reason. The V and J calls and clone size were taken over from that table, and D and trimming were inferred from the DNA. The sample records over 80,000 clones, roughly nine tenths of which are singletons. The top ten hold roughly 0.17% of the sample.

Interpreted using the paper, the time point label stands for: cells obtained before transplantation from donor or recipient. CD3+CD4+ and CD3+CD8+ populations were FACS-sorted from unstimulated pre-transplant donor and recipient cells taken from spleen or lymph nodes. The sample originates from a study of graft-versus-host responses after intestinal transplantation (dated by TCRdb to about 2021). About the investigation overall: The transplants that recipients received were multivisceral, liver-intestinal, or isolated intestinal. Every recipient was given anti-thymocyte globulin induction, then maintenance tacrolimus and steroids for roughly 3 years. Graft-versus-host and host-versus-graft alloreactive T cell clones were tracked in the graft, circulation and bone marrow after intestinal transplantation using bulk TCR-beta CDR3 sequencing. To identify alloreactive clones, pre-transplant mixed lymphocyte reaction products were sequenced and compared with unstimulated pre-transplant donor and recipient T cells. The cohort enrolled about two dozen intestinal transplant recipients, one of whom was a retransplant, and 3 patients without pretransplant specimens were excluded. Donor T cell macrochimerism was defined as a peak of at least 4% donor T cells among recipient peripheral blood mononuclear cells. Rather than going through the commercial service, samples from three later patients were sequenced in-house on an Illumina MiSeq and processed with MiXCR.

From the germline V gene, CDR1 is SGDLS and CDR2 is YYNGEE. The CDR3 numbers 13 residues from cysteine through phenylalanine. Only CDR3 DNA remains: 39 bases, in frame from the first base. V and J are trimmed by 4 bases and 4 bases, and the gene matches miss 3 bases of the junction. Overall study outcomes, separate from this receptor: GvH clones turned up in recipient bone marrow, with some appearing earlier in ileal mucosa or blood, a pattern consistent with an intestinal mucosal origin. The conclusions were limited by the relatively low number and heterogeneity of the intestinal transplant patients. Early after transplant, peak levels of circulating GvH clones were found to be associated with declines in HvG clones. In patients with donor T cell macrochimerism, the allografts had high GvH to HvG T cell clonal ratios.

This sequence uses TRBV9 and TRBJ1-2; 8 central bases correspond to TRBD1. The sequence came from a human donor who was the organ donor for an intestinal transplant. The material was unstimulated CD4+ T cells sorted from spleen or lymph node cells, obtained before transplant. The DNA sequence is as follows: TGTGCCAGCAGCCCGGGACAGGTCTATGGCTACACCTTC. The resulting protein is CASSPGQVYGYTF.